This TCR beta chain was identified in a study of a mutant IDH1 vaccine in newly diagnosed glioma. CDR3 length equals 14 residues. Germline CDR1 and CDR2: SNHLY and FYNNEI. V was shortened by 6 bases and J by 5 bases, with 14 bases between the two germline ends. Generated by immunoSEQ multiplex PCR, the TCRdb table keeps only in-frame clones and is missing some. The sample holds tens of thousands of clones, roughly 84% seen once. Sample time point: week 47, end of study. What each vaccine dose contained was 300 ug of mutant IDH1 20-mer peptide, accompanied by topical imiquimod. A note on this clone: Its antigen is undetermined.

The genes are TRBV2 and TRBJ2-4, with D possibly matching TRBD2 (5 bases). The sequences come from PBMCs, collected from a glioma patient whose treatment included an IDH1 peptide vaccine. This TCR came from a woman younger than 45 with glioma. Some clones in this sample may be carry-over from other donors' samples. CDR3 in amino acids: CASRGSRAQNIQYF. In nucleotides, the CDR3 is TGTGCCAGCAGGGGGAGCCGGGCCCAAAACATTCAGTACTTC.